One TCR beta chain is described in this entry. Relative to the germline gene, one junction end is altered; a read error may explain this. The same CDR3 is also encoded by other DNA sequences in this sample. This CDR3 is built from 17 residues. Germline V gives CDR1 SGHVS, CDR2 FQNEAQ. The data belong to a study of glioma-infiltrating T cells after dendritic cell vaccination. Study-level information: Autologous tumor lysate-pulsed dendritic cell vaccination was given between about 2003 and 2013.

Blood PBMC samples: pre-vaccination, two weeks post third vaccination, and at tumor progression. The primer mix had 60 V beta and 13 J beta primers. Here immunoSEQ multiplex PCR was the method, and the copy in TCRdb shows in-frame clones only, minus some. The sample comprises fewer than 35,000 clones, roughly 90% of which are singletons, and over 2% rests with the top ten. The material was blood, obtained before dendritic cell vaccination. The sequence came from a human donor with glioblastoma. J is TRBJ1-6 and V is TRBV7-8, with D perhaps TRBD1 (5 bases). CDR3 DNA: TGTGCCAGCAGCTCCCGCCGGGGGGTCTCCTATAATTCCCCCCTCCACTTT. It translates to CASSSRRGVSYNSPLHF.